This T cell receptor beta chain originates from a study of T-cell memory formation after mild COVID-19. V shed 5 bases and J shed 1 base, with 12 bases lying between them. Germline assignment: CDR1 SGHRS and CDR2 YFSETQ. CDR3 size: 14 residues. From 5'RACE with constant-segment primers came TCR alpha and TCR beta cDNA libraries that carried sample barcodes and UMIs. A single record per CDR3 protein comes from TCRdb applying MiXCR to the 5' RACE reads. The sample lists around 47,000 distinct CDR3 sequences, roughly 9% occurring once. There are a few counts of this clonotype. This receptor was identified in an adult woman who had mild COVID-19 (a few samples of this study predate the infection). Cell type and time point are not known. The chain carries TRBV5-1 and TRBJ1-1, with D hard to call. The specimen was PBMCs or a T cell subset sorted from them (not recorded which). The CDR3 nucleotides read TGCGCCAGCAGTCCCTCGCGACCGAACACTGAAGCTTTCTTT. It is translated as CASSPSRPNTEAFF.